The rows below give T cell receptor beta chains drawn from one sample of a study of T cell changes during pregnancy in multiple sclerosis. Assay: immunoSEQ multiplex PCR; the TCRdb copy retains only in-frame clones and omits some. The table includes more than 90,000 clones, almost 95% detected once. The material sequenced was peripheral blood, taken after pregnancy. These receptors were taken from a female donor with multiple sclerosis, enrolled in a pregnancy study. Both conserved end residues are part of each CDR3. A D gene is named only where the DNA matches it firmly. Clone size appears in some rows only: once, few, many, or a class for an expanded clone.

NA,TRBV19,NA,TRBJ1-2,CASSRGQSPYGYTF,TGTGCCAGTAGTAGAGGACAGTCACCCTATGGCTACACCTTC
NA,TRBV19,NA,TRBJ1-2,CASRGEARSPGGYTF,TGTGCCAGTAGAGGGGAGGCTAGGTCCCCCGGGGGCTACACCTTC
NA,TRBV5-1,NA,TRBJ2-7,CASSLLKSQGGVYEQYF,TGCGCCAGCAGCTTGCTGAAATCTCAAGGGGGGGTTTACGAGCAGTACTTC
NA,TRBV7-9,once,TRBJ2-2,CASSLAGLGTGELFF,TGTGCCAGCAGCTTAGCGGGGCTAGGCACCGGGGAGCTGTTTTTT
TRBD2,TRBV2,NA,TRBJ2-7,CASSVGGVSYEQYF,TGTGCCAGCAGTGTGGGGGGGGTCTCCTACGAGCAGTACTTC
NA,TRBV7-9,once,TRBJ1-4,CASSPGVNEKLFF,TGTGCCAGCAGCCCCGGAGTTAATGAAAAACTGTTTTTT
NA,TRBV5-6,NA,TRBJ1-1,CASNLEGLSEAFF,TGTGCCAGCAATTTGGAGGGGTTGAGTGAAGCTTTCTTT
NA,TRBV18,NA,TRBJ1-1,CASSLGSRVFKTEAFF,TGTGCCAGCTCGCTGGGATCCAGGGTATTCAAAACTGAAGCTTTCTTT
NA,TRBV5-6,NA,TRBJ2-7,CASSLSQGTDEQYF,TGTGCCAGCAGCTTGTCGCAGGGAACGGACGAGCAGTACTTC
NA,TRBV7-8,NA,TRBJ2-6,CASTTGTGANVLTF,TGTGCCAGCACAACCGGGACTGGGGCCAACGTCCTGACTTTC
NA,TRBV5-1,NA,TRBJ1-6,CASSLQQGSLHF,TGCGCCAGCAGCTTGCAACAGGGATCCCTCCACTTT
TRBD1,TRBV5-1,NA,TRBJ2-3,CASSLAGQKDTQYF,TGCGCCAGCAGCTTGGCGGGACAGAAAGATACGCAGTATTTT
NA,TRBV9,NA,TRBJ1-1,CASSVSGGTEAFF,TGTGCCAGCAGCGTAAGCGGGGGCACTGAAGCTTTCTTT
TRBD1,TRBV13,NA,TRBJ1-1,CASCSGGRWEAFF,TGTGCCAGCTGTTCAGGGGGGAGGTGGGAAGCTTTCTTT
NA,TRBV5-6,NA,TRBJ1-4,CASSWRTELNEKLFF,TGTGCCAGCAGCTGGCGGACAGAACTTAATGAAAAACTGTTTTTT
TRBD1,TRBV6-1,NA,TRBJ1-5,CASSGQGWASNQPQHF,TGTGCCAGCAGTGGACAGGGATGGGCCTCCAATCAGCCCCAGCATTTT
NA,TRBV5-1,NA,TRBJ2-7,CASSFSTGSLEQYF,TGCGCCAGCAGCTTTTCAACGGGGTCTTTGGAGCAGTACTTC
TRBD1,TRBV4-1,NA,TRBJ1-1,CASSPGTGVFVGTEAFF,TGCGCCAGCAGCCCCGGGACAGGGGTCTTCGTCGGGACTGAAGCTTTCTTT
TRBD1,TRBV29-1,NA,TRBJ1-2,CSVTPGGRGYTF,TGCAGCGTGACCCCAGGGGGACGGGGCTACACCTTC
NA,TRBV9,NA,TRBJ2-3,CASSVNLALDTQYF,TGTGCCAGCAGCGTAAATCTAGCCCTAGATACGCAGTATTTT
TRBD1,TRBV25-1,NA,TRBJ1-4,CASREDRGFSANEKLFF,TGTGCCAGCAGAGAGGACAGGGGCTTTTCGGCTAATGAAAAACTGTTTTTT
NA,TRBV6-5,NA,TRBJ1-2,CASVGGGEGYTF,TGTGCCAGCGTCGGAGGAGGAGAGGGCTACACCTTC
NA,TRBV11-2,NA,TRBJ2-2,CASSLVSDTGELFF,TGTGCCAGCAGCTTAGTTTCCGACACCGGGGAGCTGTTTTTT
NA,TRBV6-9,NA,TRBJ2-3,CASSSSADTQYF,TGTGCCAGCAGTTCTAGCGCAGATACGCAGTATTTT
NA,TRBV25-1,NA,TRBJ2-7,CASSEYRGTYEQYF,TGTGCCAGCAGTGAATATAGGGGGACCTACGAGCAGTACTTC